These 10 T cell receptor beta chains share one sample of origin, sequenced in a study of T-cell reconstitution after alpha-beta-depleted transplantation in children. The TCRbeta library incorporated unique molecular identifiers. MiXCR was run by TCRdb on the PCR reads, yielding one entry per CDR3 protein. The sample has around 450,000 distinct CDR3 sequences; around 15% are singletons. The specimen comprised PBMCs, mostly from graft donor cells, sampled 360 days after TCRalphabeta/CD19-depleted stem cell transplant. The receptors come from a boy in the first two years of life who had a stem cell transplant for Wiskott-Aldrich syndrome, so the T cells may come from the graft donor.

The chain recombines TRBV12-3 or TRBV12-4 with TRBJ2-5; a weak D match, TRBD2 (5 bases). With 6 bases removed from V and 3 bases from J, the gap between germline ends came to 8 bases. The CDR3 has 12 amino acids. The CDR3, as DNA: TGTGCCAGCAGCCACGGGGAAGAGACCCAGTACTTC. Translating it yields CASSHGEETQYF.

The chain couples TRBV12-3 or TRBV12-4 to TRBJ2-7, with 8 bases aligning to TRBD1. The trim removed 6 bases at V and 7 bases at J, leaving 8 bases unmatched. CDR3 length equals 13 residues. CDR3 region: CASSRRNRGEQYF. CDR3 coding DNA: TGTGCCAGCAGCCGGCGGAACAGGGGGGAGCAGTACTTC.

In this sample, this clonotype turned up a few times. This chain uses TRBV20-1 with TRBJ2-7; perhaps TRBD2 as D (5 bases). Germline values: CDR1 DFQATT, CDR2 SNEGSKA (reference sequence). V lost 3 bases and J 3 bases, leaving 6 bases between the germline ends. The length of the CDR3 is 11 residues. Here the CDR3 DNA reads TGCAGTGCTAGTACTAGCTACGAGCAGTACTTC. Its protein is CSASTSYEQYF.

This chain connects TRBV7-9 to TRBJ2-3; a possible D gene is TRBD1 (5 bases). CDR1 is SEHNR, CDR2 FQNEAQ, per germline (reference sequence). CDR3 length: 13 residues. V was shortened by 5 bases and J by 5 bases, with 11 bases between the two germline ends. This CDR3 reads CASSPSGIDTQYF. CDR3 nucleotide sequence: TGTGCCAGCAGCCCGTCAGGGATAGATACGCAGTATTTT.

This sequence joins TRBV28 and TRBJ2-2; 11 nucleotides align to TRBD1. The V and J ends lost 4 bases and 6 bases, in that order; junction bases with no gene match: 4. Germline assignment: CDR1 MDHEN and CDR2 SYDVKM. This CDR3 has 15 amino acids. CDR3 region: CASSSPGQGAGELFF. Written as DNA, the CDR3 is TGTGCCAGCAGTTCCCCGGGACAGGGGGCCGGGGAGCTGTTTTTT.

The rearrangement uses TRBV18 and TRBJ2-5; 8 nucleotides align to TRBD2. J gave up 2 bases and V 4 bases, and 6 bases lay outside the gene matches. The length of the CDR3 is 15 residues. Looked up from germline, CDR1 is KGHSH and CDR2 is LQKENI. The CDR3 nucleotides are TGTGCCAGCTCACGAAGGCGGGGGGATCAAGAGACCCAGTACTTC. Protein sequence: CASSRRRGDQETQYF.

The table lists this clonotype with a few counts. The CDR3 DNA reads as TGCAGTGCTAGAGGGGGGACCGGGAAGACCCAGTACTTC. This translates into CSARGGTGKTQYF. The V call is TRBV20-1, the J call TRBJ2-5; D may match TRBD1 or TRBD2 (5 bases each). V was cut by 1 base and J by 6 bases, with 12 bases left in between. Germline CDR1 reads DFQATT; CDR2 reads SNEGSKA (reference sequence). The CDR3 has 13 amino acids.

In its sample, this clonotype was seen a few times. The chain recombines TRBV12-3 or TRBV12-4 with TRBJ1-1; perhaps TRBD1 as D (6 bases). V was pared by 2 bases and J by 4 bases, with 11 bases between. The CDR3 is made up of 14 amino acids. The CDR3 region has the DNA TGTGCCAGCAGTTTACAGGCAGGGGCCACTGAAGCTTTCTTT. Encoded protein: CASSLQAGATEAFF.

The V and J genes are TRBV28 and TRBJ1-6; tentatively, D is TRBD1 (6 bases). CDR1 MDHEN and CDR2 SYDVKM come from the germline V gene. The CDR3 runs to 12 residues. V shed 3 bases and J shed 10 bases, with 7 bases lying between them. The CDR3 is CASSFRGSPLHF. CDR3 bases: TGTGCCAGCAGTTTTAGGGGGTCACCCCTCCACTTT.

This clonotype was picked up a small number of times. The chain couples TRBV18 to TRBJ2-5; no clear D. The V gene lost 0 bases and the J gene lost 4 bases, with 12 bases spanning the gap. Per germline, CDR1 KGHSH and CDR2 LQKENI. CDR3 length equals 15 residues. CDR3 sequence reads: CASSPPNGRGETQYF. The CDR3 region has the DNA TGTGCCAGCTCACCACCGAACGGGCGAGGAGAGACCCAGTACTTC.